A single sample gave rise to the 20 T cell receptor beta chains below, sequenced in a study of shared clonotypes between healthy human individuals. CD8 cells regarded as naive lacked CD45RO, were positively chosen for CCR7, and omitted terminally differentiated effector memory CD45RA+ cells. Measured with immunoSEQ multiplex PCR; TCRdb has only the in-frame clones, and not every one. Of around 2,000,000 clones detected, over 85% appear once; the ten largest clones hold about 1.1%. The sequenced sample consisted of naive CD8+ T cells sorted from blood. The receptors were sampled from a man younger than 35 in good health.

This chain links TRBV6-1 with TRBJ2-7; D possibly uses TRBD1 or TRBD2 (5 bases each). Germline loops: CDR1 MNHNS, CDR2 SASEGT. CDR3 length equals 17 residues. The ends were cut back, 3 bases at V and 1 base at J, with 19 bases in the middle. DNA for the CDR3: TGTGCCAGCAGTGACCGGACCGGGACGGCTACTTCCTACGAGCAGTACTTC. It codes for CASSDRTGTATSYEQYF.

The rearrangement links TRBV7-9 to TRBJ2-5; no firm D call. CDR1 and CDR2 (germline): SEHNR, FQNEAQ (reference sequence). The CDR3 has 12 residues. The V end lost 3 bases, the J end lost 5 bases, and 7 bases lay between the germline ends. CDR3 coding DNA: TGTGCCAGCAGCTTGAGCATGGAGACCCAGTACTTC. Its translation: CASSLSMETQYF.

The chain uses TRBV5-6 and TRBJ1-2, with D tentatively TRBD1 (5 bases). With 5 bases removed from V and 4 bases from J, the gap between germline ends came to 12 bases. The germline V gene encodes CDR1 SGHDT and CDR2 YYEEEE. This CDR3 is 13 amino acids long. The CDR3 sequence is CASSVDSTYGYTF. In DNA, the CDR3 is TGTGCCAGCAGTGTAGACAGCACCTATGGCTACACCTTC.

The V call is TRBV4-1, the J call TRBJ1-1, with 8 bases lining up with TRBD1. This CDR3 spans 17 amino acids. J gave up 1 base and V 0 bases, and 7 bases lay outside the gene matches. Germline values: CDR1 MGHRA, CDR2 YSYEKL. Here the CDR3 reads CASSQDPPGGENTEAFF. The CDR3, as DNA: TGCGCCAGCAGCCAAGATCCCCCAGGGGGCGAGAACACTGAAGCTTTCTTT.

The CDR3 here is CASSLGAGEFYEQYF. In DNA form, the CDR3 reads TGCGCCAGCAGCTTGGGGGCAGGGGAATTCTACGAGCAGTACTTC. This chain links TRBV5-1 with TRBJ2-7; TRBD1 might be the D (6 bases). The CDR3 is made up of 15 amino acids. The V gene lost 0 bases and the J gene lost 3 bases, with 13 bases spanning the gap. Germline V CDR1 and CDR2: SGHRS, YFSETQ.

The chain employs TRBV7-6 and TRBJ2-7; unclear D gene. Trimming took off 5 bases at V and 6 bases at J, with 14 bases between the two ends. CDR3 length equals 13 residues. Germline V gene data show CDR1 as SGHVS and CDR2 as FNYEAQ. This CDR3 reads CASSLLGESEQYF. The CDR3 nucleotides are TGTGCCAGCAGCCTCCTTGGAGAGTCCGAGCAGTACTTC.

The rearrangement links TRBV13 to TRBJ2-2, with D unclear. V was trimmed by 5 bases and J by 6 bases, leaving 10 bases between them. The CDR3 is made up of 13 amino acids. Germline V gives CDR1 PRHDT, CDR2 FYEKMQ (reference sequence). In nucleotides, the CDR3 is TGTGCCAGCAGCGTGTCTCTAGCCGGGGAGCTGTTTTTT. Residues: CASSVSLAGELFF.

The chain's CDR3 is CASSELRGPNTGELFF. DNA of the CDR3: TGTGCCAGCAGTGAATTGCGGGGCCCGAACACCGGGGAGCTGTTTTTT. The V gene is TRBV6-1, the J gene TRBJ2-2; D perhaps matches TRBD2 (6 bases). Germline V CDR1 and CDR2: MNHNS, SASEGT. V was pared by 2 bases and J by 0 bases, with 10 bases between. This CDR3 spans 16 amino acids.

The chain carries TRBV5-1 and TRBJ2-7; D gene uncertain. The CDR3 is made up of 15 amino acids. Trimming shortened V by 7 bases and J by 3 bases, and 20 bases separated the two germline ends. CDR1 is SGHRS and CDR2 is YFSETQ in the germline V gene. DNA for the CDR3: TGCGCCAGCCGCATGACCTCCGCCGCTGGCTACGAGCAGTACTTC. This translates into CASRMTSAAGYEQYF.

This clone was observed once. The rearrangement joins TRBV9 to TRBJ1-6, with a possible D match to TRBD1 (5 bases). The germline V gene has CDR1 SGDLS and CDR2 YYNGEE. Trimming pared 0 bases from V and 8 bases from J, leaving 18 bases between. The CDR3 consists of 17 residues. The CDR3 DNA reads as TGTGCCAGCAGCGTAGCTGCAGATAGGCAGGGCGATTCACCCCTCCACTTT. This gives the protein CASSVAADRQGDSPLHF.

The chain carries TRBV19 and TRBJ2-5, with a tentative D call TRBD2 (6 bases). Trimming shortened V by 5 bases and J by 5 bases, and 18 bases separated the two germline ends. The CDR3 runs 15 residues. Germline loops: CDR1 LNHDA, CDR2 SQIVND (reference sequence). CDR3 protein: CASSPSGGRWETQYF. The CDR3 DNA follows: TGTGCCAGTAGTCCGTCCGGGGGACGCTGGGAGACCCAGTACTTC.

This chain uses TRBV7-9 with TRBJ1-1, with a tentative D call TRBD1 (6 bases). The ends were cut back, 5 bases at V and 4 bases at J, with 11 bases in the middle. The CDR3 has 13 amino acids. Germline V gives CDR1 SEHNR, CDR2 FQNEAQ (reference sequence). The CDR3 bases are TGTGCCAGCAGCCACCTAGGGGGCACTGAAGCTTTCTTT. Translated: CASSHLGGTEAFF.

About this clone itself: The sample has other DNA sequences that encode this CDR3 too. The chain is built from TRBV5-6 and TRBJ2-5, with D uncertain. The CDR3 is made up of 13 amino acids. V lost 0 bases and J 1 base, leaving 4 bases between the germline ends. CDR1 SGHDT and CDR2 YYEEEE come from the germline V gene. The CDR3 coding sequence is TGTGCCAGCAGCTTGGGGGTCCAAGAGACCCAGTACTTC. This sequence encodes CASSLGVQETQYF. Using reference TRBV5-6 and TRBJ2-5 for the parts outside the CDR3, the full variable domain is DAGVTQSPTHLIKTRGQQVTLRCSPKSGHDTVSWYQQALGQGPQFIFQYYEEEERQRGNFPDRFSGHQFPNYSSELNVNALLLGDSALYLCASSLGVQETQYFGPGTRLLVL.

The rearrangement joins TRBV4-1 to TRBJ2-4, with TRBD1 as a possible D gene (5 bases). The CDR3 has 13 amino acids. In germline, CDR1 is MGHRA, CDR2 YSYEKL. Between the trimmed V and J ends, which lost 1 base and 6 bases, there was a span of 7 bases. The CDR3 region is CASSQGQGNIQYF. The CDR3 DNA reads as TGCGCCAGCAGCCAAGGGCAGGGAAACATTCAGTACTTC.

In this sample, this clone turned up a few times. Other DNA sequences in this specimen translate into the identical CDR3. V gene TRBV5-1 combines with J gene TRBJ2-7; no firm D call. This CDR3 spans 13 amino acids. Trimming left V 1 base short and J 2 bases short, with 7 bases between. CDR1 is SGHRS, CDR2 YFSETQ, per germline. The CDR3 protein is CASSLSGTYEQYF. The CDR3 DNA sequence: TGCGCCAGCAGCTTGTCAGGTACCTACGAGCAGTACTTC.

The chain carries TRBV7-6 and TRBJ2-7; D tentatively fits TRBD1 or TRBD2 (5 bases each). Per the germline V gene, CDR1 is SGHVS and CDR2 is FNYEAQ. V was pared by 5 bases and J by 3 bases, with 20 bases between. This CDR3 contains 16 residues. The CDR3 DNA is TGTGCCAGCAGCCCTAGGCCCACCCGAGGGGACTACGAGCAGTACTTC. Protein: CASSPRPTRGDYEQYF.

This chain links TRBV6-5 with TRBJ1-1, with no clear D. Trimming cost V 2 bases and J 8 bases, with 15 bases left between them. Germline-derived CDR1 and CDR2 are MNHEY and SVGAGI. This CDR3 region has 14 residues. The CDR3 DNA is TGTGCCAGCAGTTACCAGGCATACAGTTTCGAAGCTTTCTTT. It is translated as CASSYQAYSFEAFF.

The V gene is TRBV4-1, the J gene TRBJ2-2, with 9 bases that match TRBD2. This CDR3 is built from 16 residues. Per germline, CDR1 MGHRA and CDR2 YSYEKL. V lost 2 bases, J lost 4 bases, and 5 bases stayed unmatched. The DNA of the CDR3 is TGCGCCAGCAGCCAATTAGCGGGGGTTAGCACCGGGGAGCTGTTTTTT. Translated, it gives CASSQLAGVSTGELFF.

Details on this clone: The same CDR3 arises from other DNA sequences in this sample as well. This sequence joins TRBV27 and TRBJ2-3; TRBD2 matches 8 bases. CDR1 MNHEY and CDR2 SMNVEV come from the germline V gene (reference sequence). The V segment lost 2 bases and the J segment 1 base; nucleotides outside the gene matches: 5. The CDR3 runs 16 residues. The CDR3 loop reads CASSLGARGGTDTQYF. The CDR3 nucleotides read TGTGCCAGCAGTTTAGGGGCGCGGGGGGGCACAGATACGCAGTATTTT.

The rearrangement links TRBV2 to TRBJ2-2; TRBD2 aligns across 12 bases. Per germline, CDR1 SNHLY and CDR2 FYNNEI. V trimming: 6 bases; J trimming: 4 bases; junction bases outside the gene matches: 6. The CDR3 covers 16 residues. The CDR3, as DNA: TGTGCCAGCAGGATGGGACTAGCGGGCCTCACCGGGGAGCTGTTTTTT. Protein: CASRMGLAGLTGELFF. Full variable domain (rest looked up from reference TRBV2 and TRBJ2-2): EPEVTQTPSHQVTQMGQEVILRCVPISNHLYFYWYRQILGQKVEFLVSFYNNEISEKSEIFDDQFSVERPDGSNFTLKIRSTKLEDSAMYFCASRMGLAGLTGELFFGEGSRLTVL.